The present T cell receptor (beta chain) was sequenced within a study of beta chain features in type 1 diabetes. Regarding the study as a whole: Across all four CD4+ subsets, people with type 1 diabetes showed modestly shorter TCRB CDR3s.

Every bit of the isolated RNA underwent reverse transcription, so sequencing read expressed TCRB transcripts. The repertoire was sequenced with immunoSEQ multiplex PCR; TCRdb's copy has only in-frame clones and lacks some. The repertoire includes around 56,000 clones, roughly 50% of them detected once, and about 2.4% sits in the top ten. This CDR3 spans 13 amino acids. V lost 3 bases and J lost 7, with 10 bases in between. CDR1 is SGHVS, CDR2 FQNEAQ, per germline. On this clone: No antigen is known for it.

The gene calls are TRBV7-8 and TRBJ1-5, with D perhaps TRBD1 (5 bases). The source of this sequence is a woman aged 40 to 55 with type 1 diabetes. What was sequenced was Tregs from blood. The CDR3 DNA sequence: TGTGCCAGCAGCTTCAGGGATAGCCAGCCCCAGCATTTT. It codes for CASSFRDSQPQHF.